A single sample is the source of the 20 T cell receptor beta chains below, sequenced in a study of T-cell memory formation after mild COVID-19. TCRdb ran MiXCR on the 5' RACE reads and lists one entry per CDR3 protein. The sample has around 260,000 distinct CDR3 sequences, roughly 15% seen once. Source material: PBMCs or a T cell subset sorted from them (not recorded which). The receptors come from a man between 18 and 29 years old who had mild COVID-19 (a few samples of this study predate the infection). Cell type and time point are not known.

This clonotype was seen just once. The V and J genes are TRBV5-1 and TRBJ2-5; 7 bases agree with TRBD2. Germline loops: CDR1 SGHRS, CDR2 YFSETQ. V trimming: 4 bases; J trimming: 3 bases; junction bases outside the gene matches: 6. The CDR3 runs to 14 residues. The CDR3 reads CASSATSPKETQYF. The CDR3 nucleotides are TGCGCCAGCAGCGCGACTAGCCCCAAAGAGACCCAGTACTTC.

A few counts support this clonotype. The CDR3 coding sequence is TGTGCCAGCAGGTCACAGGGATTAAACACTGAAGCTTTCTTT. Its translation: CASRSQGLNTEAFF. This chain links TRBV28 with TRBJ1-1, with D perhaps matching TRBD1 (6 bases). The CDR3 sequence is 14 residues long. Germline V gene sequence: CDR1 MDHEN, CDR2 SYDVKM. Trimming removed 6 bases from V and 2 bases from J, with 13 bases in between.

The V and J genes are TRBV5-1 and TRBJ2-7; D remains unclear. CDR1 SGHRS and CDR2 YFSETQ come from the germline V gene. Trimming stripped 9 bases from V and 6 bases from J, with 10 bases between. The CDR3 has 10 residues. DNA for the CDR3: TGCGCCACCCCGTTTTCCGAGCAGTACTTC. It is translated as CATPFSEQYF.

This clonotype has more than one count but fewer than ten. The genes are TRBV7-8 and TRBJ1-2; 7 positions match TRBD1. Trimming cost V 5 bases and J 8 bases; bases outside gene matches: 17. This CDR3 is 16 amino acids long. Per germline, CDR1 SGHVS and CDR2 FQNEAQ. The CDR3 sequence: CASSPTGDSPSGGYTF. As DNA, the CDR3 is TGTGCCAGCAGCCCAACAGGGGACAGCCCCAGTGGGGGCTACACCTTC.

The chain is built from TRBV5-1 and TRBJ2-1; D may be TRBD1 or TRBD2 (5 bases each). Germline assignment: CDR1 SGHRS and CDR2 YFSETQ. The length of the CDR3 is 17 residues. V lost 5 bases and J lost 4, with 22 bases in between. CDR3 coding DNA: TGCGCCAGCAGTAAGGGGAGCCAGACTGCCTCATACAATGAGCAGTTCTTC. Translated: CASSKGSQTASYNEQFF.

V is TRBV5-1 and J is TRBJ2-1; TRBD1 agrees at 10 bases. Trimming cost V 6 bases and J 8 bases; bases outside gene matches: 8. The CDR3 runs 14 residues. Germline lookup yields CDR1 SGHRS and CDR2 YFSETQ. The DNA of the CDR3 is TGCGCCAGCACTGCGACAGGGGGCGAAGATGAGCAGTTCTTC. Encoded protein: CASTATGGEDEQFF. Looking up the rest from reference TRBV5-1 and TRBJ2-1 gives the full variable domain: KAGVTQTPRYLIKTRGQQVTLSCSPISGHRSVSWYQQTPGQGLQFLFEYFSETQRNKGNFPGRFSGRQFSNSRSEMNVSTLELGDSALYLCASTATGGEDEQFFGPGTRLTVL.

This clonotype was seen more than once but under ten times. This chain joins TRBV7-9 and TRBJ2-2; TRBD2 aligns across 10 bases. Germline V gives CDR1 SEHNR, CDR2 FQNEAQ (reference sequence). The CDR3 spans 15 residues. Trimming cost V 4 bases and J 5 bases; bases outside gene matches: 4. The CDR3 is CASSYRTSGTGELFF. The CDR3 DNA reads as TGTGCCAGCAGCTACCGGACTAGCGGTACCGGGGAGCTGTTTTTT. Full variable domain (outside the CDR3, taken from reference TRBV7-9 and TRBJ2-2): DTGVSQNPRHKITKRGQNVTFRCDPISEHNRLYWYRQTLGQGPEFLTYFQNEAQLEKSRLLSDRFSAERPKGSFSTLEIQRTEQGDSAMYLCASSYRTSGTGELFFGEGSRLTVL.

The V call is TRBV6-1, the J call TRBJ1-2; D possibly corresponds to TRBD1 (5 bases). Germline CDR1 MNHNS, CDR2 SASEGT. The CDR3 is 15 residues long. The V gene lost 6 bases and the J gene lost 4 bases, with 18 bases spanning the gap. CDR3 sequence reads: CASSQGEGGGYGYTF. Written as DNA, the CDR3 is TGTGCCAGCAGCCAAGGGGAGGGAGGAGGCTATGGCTACACCTTC.

The CDR3: CASSIGGRYTDTQYF. CDR3 nucleotides: TGTGCCAGTAGTATCGGGGGGCGGTACACAGATACGCAGTATTTT. The genes are TRBV19 and TRBJ2-3, with a weak D call TRBD2 (7 bases). Trimming removed 3 bases from V and 2 bases from J, with 12 bases in between. In germline, CDR1 is LNHDA, CDR2 SQIVND (reference sequence). This CDR3 region has 15 residues.

This clonotype has more than one count but fewer than ten. DNA for the CDR3: TGTGCTAGTAAGTCCCCAGGGGCAGGCAATGAGCAGTTCTTC. It specifies CASKSPGAGNEQFF. The chain recombines TRBV12-5 with TRBJ2-1, with D possibly matching TRBD1 (6 bases). This CDR3 has 14 amino acids. Trimming removed 8 bases from V and 6 bases from J, with 17 bases in between. Germline assignment: CDR1 LGHNT and CDR2 FRNRAP.

This sequence joins TRBV30 and TRBJ2-7; TRBD1 aligns across 11 bases. The length of the CDR3 is 12 residues. Germline assignment: CDR1 GTSNPN and CDR2 SVGIG (reference sequence). J was trimmed by 9 bases and V by 3 bases; bases with no gene match: 4. The CDR3 region is CAWRRTGGGQYF. The CDR3 nucleotides read TGTGCCTGGAGAAGGACAGGGGGCGGGCAGTACTTC.

This clonotype was found a few times. The rearrangement joins TRBV4-1 to TRBJ2-1; 9 bases agree with TRBD2. The V gene end was trimmed by 0 bases and the J gene end by 4 bases; junction bases not matched to a gene: 10. The CDR3 has 18 residues. Germline CDR1 is MGHRA and CDR2 is YSYEKL. In DNA, the CDR3 is TGCGCCAGCAGCCAAGATGCTGCGACTAGCGGACTATACAATGAGCAGTTCTTC. Its translation: CASSQDAATSGLYNEQFF.

The chain carries TRBV2 and TRBJ1-2; TRBD1 might be the D (5 bases). The germline gives CDR1 SNHLY, CDR2 FYNNEI. The CDR3 has 13 amino acids. The ends were cut back, 8 bases at V and 5 bases at J, with 15 bases in the middle. The CDR3 reads CASCGWGWYGYTF. CDR3 DNA sequence: TGTGCCAGCTGTGGCTGGGGGTGGTATGGCTACACCTTC.

The chain links TRBV12-3 or TRBV12-4 to TRBJ1-5, with D possibly being TRBD1 (5 bases). The CDR3 runs to 17 residues. V dropped 3 bases and J dropped 0 bases, with 15 bases sitting between them. The CDR3 spells CASSFGPVGDSNQPQHF. The DNA for the CDR3 is TGTGCCAGCAGTTTCGGTCCGGTAGGGGATAGCAATCAGCCCCAGCATTTT.

This clonotype has just a few counts. At one boundary the junction diverges from the germline segment, which might be a read error. The rearrangement joins TRBV7-9 to TRBJ1-1; D might be TRBD1 (5 bases). The CDR3 has 12 amino acids. Germline V gene lookup returns CDR1 SEHNR and CDR2 FQNEAQ (reference sequence). The CDR3 DNA reads as TGTGCCGGCAGGGTTATGAACACTGAAGCTTTCTTT. Translating gives CAGRVMNTEAFF.

This clonotype was seen only once. V gene TRBV4-3 combines with J gene TRBJ2-3; TRBD2 agrees at 8 bases. This CDR3 contains 16 residues. The J segment lost 1 base and the V segment lost 3 bases, leaving 6 bases of the junction unmatched. Germline assignment: CDR1 LGHNA and CDR2 YSLEER. CDR3: CASSQDAGGGTDTQYF. CDR3 nucleotide sequence: TGCGCCAGCAGCCAGGATGCGGGGGGCGGCACAGATACGCAGTATTTT.

The table lists this clonotype with many counts. The V and J genes are TRBV4-3 and TRBJ2-6; weak D call: TRBD1 (6 bases). This CDR3 spans 17 amino acids. Trimming took 0 bases from V and 2 from J, leaving 11 bases between them. Germline V gene data show CDR1 as LGHNA and CDR2 as YSLEER. The CDR3 sequence is CASSQETQGTGANVLTF. In DNA form, the CDR3 reads TGCGCCAGCAGCCAAGAAACCCAGGGGACTGGGGCCAACGTCCTGACTTTC.

This clonotype occurred a few times. The gene calls are TRBV29-1 and TRBJ1-1; D is possibly TRBD1 (6 bases). Germline assignment: CDR1 SQVTM and CDR2 ANQGSEA. The CDR3 spans 12 residues. Trimming shortened V by 6 bases and J by 7 bases, and 15 bases separated the two germline ends. The CDR3 DNA reads TGCAGCGTCCAACAGGACAGCAGTGAAGCTTTCTTT. Amino acids: CSVQQDSSEAFF.

CDR3 loop: CASSPGGGRNEQFF. The DNA for the CDR3 is TGTGCCAGCAGCCCGGGGGGGGGCCGCAATGAGCAGTTCTTC. The chain carries TRBV7-2 and TRBJ2-1; 8 bases are a match to TRBD2. The germline CDR1 and CDR2 sequences are SGHTA and FQGNSA. Trimming took 5 bases from V and 6 from J; bases not matched to a gene: 6. This CDR3 contains 14 residues.

The chain couples TRBV9 to TRBJ2-2; D is unclear. The CDR3 has 12 residues. Germline CDR1 reads SGDLS; CDR2 reads YYNGEE. V lost 3 bases, J lost 5 bases, and 5 bases lay in between. CDR3 in amino acids: CASSGWTGELFF. CDR3 bases: TGTGCCAGCAGCGGGTGGACCGGGGAGCTGTTTTTT.